Below, 6 T cell receptor beta chains from the same sample are listed, as sequenced in a study of human versus mouse CDR3 diversity and MHC coevolution. The table came from immunoSEQ multiplex PCR; TCRdb's copy has only in-frame clones and leaves some out. The table includes about 81,000 clones, 90% to 95% detected once. The sequencing input was naive CD4+ T cells from blood. Subset described: CD45RO-negative CD62L-positive naive CD4 T cells. All receptors derive from a person aged 30 to 69 in good health.

The gene calls are TRBV27 and TRBJ2-1; 7 positions match TRBD2. V lost 8 bases to trimming and J lost 9 bases; unmatched junction nucleotides: 13. The CDR3 runs 14 residues. Looked up from germline, CDR1 is MNHEY and CDR2 is SMNVEV (reference sequence). This CDR3 is CASRGLGYEGEQFF. The CDR3 nucleotides are TGTGCCAGCCGTGGACTAGGGTATGAGGGTGAGCAGTTCTTC.

CDR3 amino acids: CSFQGYTEAFF. CDR3 DNA: TGCAGCTTTCAGGGCTACACTGAAGCTTTCTTT. The chain is built from TRBV29-1 and TRBJ1-1, with TRBD1 as a possible D gene (5 bases). V was shortened by 8 bases and J by 3 bases, with 10 bases between the two germline ends. The CDR3 sequence is 11 residues long. Germline-derived CDR1 and CDR2 are SQVTM and ANQGSEA.

The chain employs TRBV27 and TRBJ2-1; 7 bases match TRBD1. V was clipped by 6 bases and J by 12 bases; unmatched bases: 8. Germline CDR1 is MNHEY and CDR2 is SMNVEV (reference sequence). This CDR3 has 12 amino acids. DNA of the CDR3: TGTGCCAGCAGAACTGGGACAGTCGGGCAGTTCTTC. Residues: CASRTGTVGQFF.

As regards this clone: Other DNA sequences in this sample translate to the same CDR3. V and J are TRBV18 and TRBJ1-2; 7 bases match TRBD1. The J segment lost 0 bases and the V segment lost 3 bases, leaving 1 base of the junction unmatched. The V gene's germline CDR1 is KGHSH and CDR2 LQKENI. CDR3 size: 14 residues. CDR3 nucleotides: TGTGCCAGCTCACCGGGACAGACTAACTATGGCTACACCTTC. It specifies CASSPGQTNYGYTF.

The table lists this clone with a count of one. V and J are TRBV2 and TRBJ1-1; 7 nucleotides agree with TRBD1. This CDR3 is built from 15 residues. With 7 bases clipped from V and 0 bases from J, the junction kept 8 bases outside the gene matches. The germline CDR1 and CDR2 sequences are SNHLY and FYNNEI. CDR3 in DNA: TGTGCCAGCATCCTAAGGGGGCTAATGAACACTGAAGCTTTCTTT. This sequence encodes CASILRGLMNTEAFF.

V is TRBV7-2 and J is TRBJ2-5, with TRBD1 identical over 9 bases. The last part of the DNA fits TRBJ2-7 better; the J call may be wrong. The germline gives CDR1 SGHTA, CDR2 FQGNSA. The CDR3 contains 17 residues. In DNA, the CDR3 is TGTGCCAGCAGCTTAACCTGGACAGGGGCTAATTCCTACGAGCAGTACTTC. This sequence encodes CASSLTWTGANSYEQYF.